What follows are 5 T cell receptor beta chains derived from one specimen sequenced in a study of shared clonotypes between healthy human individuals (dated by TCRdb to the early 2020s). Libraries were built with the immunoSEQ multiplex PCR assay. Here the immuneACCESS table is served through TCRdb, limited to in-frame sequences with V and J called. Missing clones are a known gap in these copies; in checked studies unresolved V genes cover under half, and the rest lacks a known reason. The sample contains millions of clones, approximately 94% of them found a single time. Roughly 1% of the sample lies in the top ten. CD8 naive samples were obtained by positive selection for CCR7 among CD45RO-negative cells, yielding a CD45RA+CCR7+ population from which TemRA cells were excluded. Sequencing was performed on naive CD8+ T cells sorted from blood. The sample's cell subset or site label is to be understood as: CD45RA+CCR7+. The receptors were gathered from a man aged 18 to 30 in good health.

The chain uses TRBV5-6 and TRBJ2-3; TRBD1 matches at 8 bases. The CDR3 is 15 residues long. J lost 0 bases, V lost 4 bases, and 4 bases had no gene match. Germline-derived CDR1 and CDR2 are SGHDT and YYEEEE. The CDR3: CASSRGQASTDTQYF. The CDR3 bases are TGTGCCAGCAGCCGGGGACAGGCTAGCACAGATACGCAGTATTTT.

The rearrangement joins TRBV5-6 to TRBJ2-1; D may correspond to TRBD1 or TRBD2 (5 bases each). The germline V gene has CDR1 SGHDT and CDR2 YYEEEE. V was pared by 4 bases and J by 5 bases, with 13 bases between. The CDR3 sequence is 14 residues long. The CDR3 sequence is CASSDGLGHNEQFF. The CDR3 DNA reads TGTGCCAGCAGCGACGGACTGGGGCACAATGAGCAGTTCTTC.

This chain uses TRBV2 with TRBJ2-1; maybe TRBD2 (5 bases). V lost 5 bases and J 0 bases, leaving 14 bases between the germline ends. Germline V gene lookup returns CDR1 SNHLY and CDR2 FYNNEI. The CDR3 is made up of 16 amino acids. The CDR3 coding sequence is TGTGCCAGCAGTACTAGTAGTGAGAGCTCCTACAATGAGCAGTTCTTC. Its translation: CASSTSSESSYNEQFF.

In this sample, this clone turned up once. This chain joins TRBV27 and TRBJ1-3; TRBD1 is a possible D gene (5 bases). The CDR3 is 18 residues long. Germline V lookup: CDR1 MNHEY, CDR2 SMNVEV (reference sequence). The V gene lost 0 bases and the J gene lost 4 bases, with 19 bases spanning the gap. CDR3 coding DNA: TGTGCCAGCAGTTTATCCCCCAGGATCAGGGTGGGCGGAAACACCATATATTTT. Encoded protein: CASSLSPRIRVGGNTIYF.

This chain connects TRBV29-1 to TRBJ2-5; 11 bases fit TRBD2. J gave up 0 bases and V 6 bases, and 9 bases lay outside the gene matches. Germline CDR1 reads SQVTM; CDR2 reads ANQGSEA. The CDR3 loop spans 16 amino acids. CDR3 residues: CSVAGTSGQYQETQYF. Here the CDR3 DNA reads TGCAGCGTCGCCGGGACTAGCGGCCAGTACCAAGAGACCCAGTACTTC.